These 3 T cell receptor beta chains share one sample of origin, sequenced in a study of blood T cell repertoires in COVID-19. Produced via immunoSEQ multiplex PCR; TCRdb's table is partial and in-frame only. The data contain 160,000 or so clones, around nine tenths of them singletons. Sequences were obtained from peripheral blood. Receptors originate from a woman in her seventies with COVID-19, enrolled during active disease.

This chain uses TRBV6-5 with TRBJ2-2, with D possibly being TRBD1 (6 bases). The CDR3 totals 15 residues. V lost 0 bases, J lost 7 bases, and 12 bases lay in between. Germline loops: CDR1 MNHEY, CDR2 SVGAGI. The CDR3 nucleotides are TGTGCCAGCAGTTACTCGGGGGCAGGGAACGGGGAGCTGTTTTTT. Its translation is CASSYSGAGNGELFF.

The V and J genes are TRBV30 and TRBJ1-4, with D possibly being TRBD1 (6 bases). The V and J ends lost 5 bases and 8 bases respectively, with 24 bases between them. The CDR3 runs to 16 residues. Germline CDR1 GTSNPN, CDR2 SVGIG (reference sequence). This CDR3 is CAWDWGHGTQGEKLFF. The CDR3 nucleotides read TGTGCCTGGGATTGGGGCCACGGGACCCAGGGGGAAAAACTGTTTTTT.

The gene calls are TRBV5-5 and TRBJ2-5; 12 nucleotides match TRBD2. Germline V gene data show CDR1 as SGHKS and CDR2 as YYEKEE (reference sequence). The CDR3 totals 18 residues. J lost 2 bases, V lost 4 bases, and 12 bases had no gene match. The CDR3 reads CASSDEASGGARQETQYF. Written as DNA, the CDR3 is TGTGCCAGCAGCGACGAGGCTAGCGGGGGGGCCCGGCAAGAGACCCAGTACTTC. The full variable domain, with the rest looked up from reference TRBV5-5 and TRBJ2-5, is DAGVTQSPTHLIKTRGQQVTLRCSPISGHKSVSWYQQVLGQGPQFIFQYYEKEERGRGNFPDRFSARQFPNYSSELNVNALLLGDSALYLCASSDEASGGARQETQYFGPGTRLLVL.